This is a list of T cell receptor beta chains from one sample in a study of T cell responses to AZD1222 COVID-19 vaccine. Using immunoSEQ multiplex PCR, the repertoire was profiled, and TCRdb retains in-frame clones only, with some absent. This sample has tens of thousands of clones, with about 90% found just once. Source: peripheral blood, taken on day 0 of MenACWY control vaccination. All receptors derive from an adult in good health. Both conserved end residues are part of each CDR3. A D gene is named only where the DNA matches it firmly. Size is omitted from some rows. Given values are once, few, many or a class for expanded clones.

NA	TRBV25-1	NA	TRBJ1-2	TGTGCCAGCAGTGACCTTTCTCAGGGTGGCTACACCTTC	CASSDLSQGGYTF
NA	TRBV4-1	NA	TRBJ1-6	TGCGCCAGCAGCCGAGCGCTGACAGCTTATAATTCACCCCTCCACTTT	CASSRALTAYNSPLHF
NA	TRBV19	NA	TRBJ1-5	TGTGCCAGTAGTACACAGGGTGGTGGCAATCAGCCCCAGCATTTT	CASSTQGGGNQPQHF
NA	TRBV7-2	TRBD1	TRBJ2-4	TGTGCCAGCAGCTCCACAGGGGGCGCGAGGACCAAAAACATTCAGTACTTC	CASSSTGGARTKNIQYF
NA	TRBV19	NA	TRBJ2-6	TGTGCCAGTAGTATAGGAGGGGTCGGGGCCAACGTCCTGACTTTC	CASSIGGVGANVLTF
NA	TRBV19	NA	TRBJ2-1	TGTGCCAGTAGTTCCTTAGCTGGTGAGCAGTTCTTC	CASSSLAGEQFF
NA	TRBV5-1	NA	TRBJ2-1	TGCGCCAGCCGGGACGTGCGTGAGCAGTTCTTC	CASRDVREQFF
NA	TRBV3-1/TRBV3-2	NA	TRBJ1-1	TGTGCCAGTTTAAACGGGGCGATGAACACTGAAGCTTTCTTT	CASLNGAMNTEAFF
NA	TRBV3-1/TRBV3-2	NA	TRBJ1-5	TGTGCCAGCAGCCAAGGACCATCGAGCAATCAGCCCCAGCATTTT	CASSQGPSSNQPQHF
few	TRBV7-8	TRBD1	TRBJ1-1	TGTGCCAGCAGTAGTACAGGGGAGGGGTCGCAAGCTTTCTTT	CASSSTGEGSQAFF
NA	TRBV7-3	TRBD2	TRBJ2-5	TGTGCCAGCAGCTTACAGGGACTAGAAGAGACCCAGTACTTC	CASSLQGLEETQYF
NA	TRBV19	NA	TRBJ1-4	TGTGCCAGTAGTATAGCTGCGGGAGTGGTTAATGAAAAACTGTTTTTT	CASSIAAGVVNEKLFF
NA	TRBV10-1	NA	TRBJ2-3	TGCGCCAGCAGTGAGGGGCTCAGCGCAGATACGCAGTATTTT	CASSEGLSADTQYF
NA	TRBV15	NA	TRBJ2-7	TGTGCCACCAAGGAGACGGTACAATCCTACGAGCAGTACTTC	CATKETVQSYEQYF
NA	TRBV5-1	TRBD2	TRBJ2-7	TGCGCCAGCAGCTCGCGGACTAGCGGGACGATTTCCTACGAGCAGTACTTC	CASSSRTSGTISYEQYF
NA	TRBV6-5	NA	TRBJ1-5	TGTGCCAGCAAGCGACAGGACAATCAGCCCCAGCATTTT	CASKRQDNQPQHF
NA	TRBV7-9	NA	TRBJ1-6	TGTGCCAGCAGCTCGGAGGGAGAATCACCCCTCCACTTT	CASSSEGESPLHF
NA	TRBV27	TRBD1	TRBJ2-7	TGTGCCAGCAGTGAACTTGGGACAGGGGCCCGCGAGCAGTACTTC	CASSELGTGAREQYF
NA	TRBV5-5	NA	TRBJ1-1	TGTGCCAGCACCCTGGACATATTCTCTGAAGCTTTCTTT	CASTLDIFSEAFF
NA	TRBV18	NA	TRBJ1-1	TGTGCCAGCTCACCACAGACAGGGAACACTGAAGCTTTCTTT	CASSPQTGNTEAFF